Below are 18 T cell receptor beta chains sequenced from a single sample in a study of cytomegalovirus exposure and HLA in healthy donors. Produced via immunoSEQ multiplex PCR; TCRdb's table is partial and in-frame only. The sample shows more than 250,000 clones, about nine tenths of them seen only once. The sample consisted of PBMCs. The receptors shown here come from a woman under 30 in good health and CMV-seronegative.

As for this clone: A read error may be the cause here, since a much bigger clone is one base away. The chain couples TRBV5-5 to TRBJ2-7, with 7 bases fitting TRBD1. The J segment lost 3 bases and the V segment lost 6 bases, leaving 3 bases of the junction unmatched. Germline V gene sequence: CDR1 SGHKS, CDR2 YYEKEE (reference sequence). There are 12 residues in the CDR3. This CDR3 is CASNRDSYEQYF. The CDR3, as DNA: TGTGCCAGCAACCGGGACAGCTACGAGCAGTACTTC.

This clone has just one count. This chain connects TRBV6-5 to TRBJ2-1, with 8 bases that match TRBD2. CDR1 and CDR2 (germline): MNHEY, SVGAGI. The CDR3 covers 16 residues. Germline trimming cut 4 bases from V and 5 bases from J; bases unmatched to any gene: 10. CDR3 in DNA: TGTGCCAGCAGTTCCCTCTCCGGGACTAGAGACAATGAGCAGTTCTTC. It codes for CASSSLSGTRDNEQFF.

The V gene is TRBV5-6, the J gene TRBJ2-3; TRBD2 aligns across 12 bases. Looked up from germline, CDR1 is SGHDT and CDR2 is YYEEEE. J was trimmed by 2 bases and V by 4 bases; bases with no gene match: 5. CDR3 length equals 16 residues. The CDR3 DNA reads TGTGCCAGCAGCAGTGGACTAGCGGGGCTCACAGATACGCAGTATTTT. It codes for CASSSGLAGLTDTQYF.

This clone came up a few times. Different DNA sequences within this sample yield the same CDR3. The V gene is TRBV11-3, the J gene TRBJ2-2; D remains ambiguous. V was shortened by 4 bases and J by 2 bases, with 8 bases between the two germline ends. There are 14 residues in the CDR3. Germline assignment: CDR1 SGHNT and CDR2 YENEEA. CDR3 loop: CASSSDKNTGELFF. Written as DNA, the CDR3 is TGTGCCAGCAGCTCCGACAAAAACACCGGGGAGCTGTTTTTT.

The chain couples TRBV6-5 to TRBJ2-7; D might be TRBD2 (8 bases). CDR3 length: 14 residues. In germline, CDR1 is MNHEY, CDR2 SVGAGI. Trimming stripped 7 bases from V and 1 base from J, with 14 bases between. The CDR3 DNA sequence: TGTGCCAGCAATGTAGCGGGACAGTCCTACGAGCAGTACTTC. As protein: CASNVAGQSYEQYF.

The rearrangement uses TRBV28 and TRBJ2-7, with a possible D match to TRBD2 (6 bases). CDR1 and CDR2 from the germline V gene are MDHEN and SYDVKM. The ends were cut back, 5 bases at V and 9 bases at J, with 23 bases in the middle. The CDR3 contains 15 residues. The CDR3: CASSRPGLGVEGQYF. The CDR3 DNA reads as TGTGCCAGCAGTCGACCGGGACTGGGCGTTGAAGGGCAGTACTTC.

The chain couples TRBV5-4 to TRBJ2-1; D gene uncertain. The germline CDR1 and CDR2 sequences are SGHNT and YYREEE (reference sequence). The CDR3 contains 14 residues. The ends were cut back, 0 bases at V and 6 bases at J, with 10 bases in the middle. The CDR3 region is CASSLGFEINEQFF. The CDR3 DNA reads TGTGCCAGCAGCTTGGGGTTTGAGATCAATGAGCAGTTCTTC.

Of note for this clone: The same CDR3 also results from other DNA sequences found in this sample. This chain links TRBV29-1 with TRBJ2-3, with 12 bases identical to TRBD2. Trimming cost V 6 bases and J 5 bases; bases outside gene matches: 0. The length of the CDR3 is 12 residues. Germline CDR1 is SQVTM and CDR2 is ANQGSEA. CDR3 sequence reads: CSVGLAGDTQYF. In DNA form, the CDR3 reads TGCAGCGTGGGACTAGCGGGAGATACGCAGTATTTT.

With regard to this clone: At one end, the junction sequence differs from germline, possibly due to a read error. The chain recombines TRBV5-3 with TRBJ2-4; no definite D call. TRBV5-3 is annotated as an ORF whose role is uncertain. CDR3 length equals 13 residues. The CDR3 protein is CARSLCISPIPQF. The CDR3 DNA follows: TGTGCCAGAAGCTTGTGTATTAGCCCAATCCCTCAATTC.

This sequence joins TRBV6-5 and TRBJ1-1, with 7 positions matching TRBD1. The CDR3 extends over 14 amino acids. Trimming cost V 4 bases and J 5 bases; bases outside gene matches: 7. Germline-derived CDR1 and CDR2 are MNHEY and SVGAGI. The CDR3 coding sequence is TGTGCCAGCAGTTTGGGGACAGCCTGGACTGAAGCTTTCTTT. This gives the protein CASSLGTAWTEAFF.

The chain recombines TRBV7-2 with TRBJ2-6, with D unclear. Germline assignment: CDR1 SGHTA and CDR2 FQGNSA. Trimming shortened V by 5 bases and J by 4 bases, and 9 bases separated the two germline ends. The CDR3 has 14 residues. CDR3 protein: CASSPTPGANVLTF. CDR3 in DNA: TGTGCCAGCAGCCCAACACCCGGGGCCAACGTCCTGACTTTC.

V is TRBV19 and J is TRBJ2-7; 9 nucleotides align to TRBD1. Germline lookup yields CDR1 LNHDA and CDR2 SQIVND (reference sequence). The CDR3 sequence is 16 residues long. Unmatched junction bases numbered 6, after V lost 1 base and J lost 2 bases. The CDR3, as DNA: TGTGCCAGTAGTATAGTCTGGGGACAGGGCGCCTACGAGCAGTACTTC. This encodes CASSIVWGQGAYEQYF.

The J gene is TRBJ1-2, the V gene TRBV19, with 12 bases identical to TRBD1. Germline V gene lookup returns CDR1 LNHDA and CDR2 SQIVND (reference sequence). Trimming took 5 bases from V and 6 from J; bases not matched to a gene: 10. The length of the CDR3 is 16 residues. The CDR3 nucleotides are TGTGCCAGTAGTTCGCCGGGACAGGGGGCAGTCGATGGCTACACCTTC. Protein: CASSSPGQGAVDGYTF. Together with reference TRBV19 and TRBJ1-2, the CDR3 gives the full variable domain: DGGITQSPKYLFRKEGQNVTLSCEQNLNHDAMYWYRQDPGQGLRLIYYSQIVNDFQKGDIAEGYSVSREKKESFPLTVTSAQKNPTAFYLCASSSPGQGAVDGYTFGSGTRLTVV.

The V gene is TRBV28, the J gene TRBJ2-7; TRBD1 aligns across 7 bases. After removal of 5 bases from V and 0 bases from J, the junction contained 4 bases not matched to a gene. The CDR3 length is 14 residues. Germline CDR1 MDHEN, CDR2 SYDVKM. CDR3 in amino acids: CASSLGTVSYEQYF. In DNA form, the CDR3 reads TGTGCCAGCAGTCTTGGGACAGTCTCCTACGAGCAGTACTTC.

The chain is built from TRBV18 and TRBJ2-7; 7 bases align to TRBD2. This CDR3 is built from 13 residues. Germline V gene sequence: CDR1 KGHSH, CDR2 LQKENI. The ends lost 5 bases at V and 6 bases at J; junction bases unmatched: 7. The CDR3 DNA follows: TGTGCCAGCTCATCAGCGGGGCTAAGCGAGCAGTACTTC. It codes for CASSSAGLSEQYF.

The V call is TRBV5-8, the J call TRBJ2-5; tentative D call: TRBD1 (5 bases). Per the germline V gene, CDR1 is SGHTS and CDR2 is YDEGEE. Deletions cut 4 bases from V and 0 bases from J, with 16 bases between. The CDR3 extends over 16 amino acids. CDR3 amino acids: CASSPGWSRDQETQYF. CDR3 DNA: TGTGCCAGCAGCCCCGGTTGGAGCAGGGACCAAGAGACCCAGTACTTC. Using reference TRBV5-8 and TRBJ2-5 for the parts outside the CDR3, the full variable domain is EAGVTQSPTHLIKTRGQQATLRCSPISGHTSVYWYQQALGLGLQFLLWYDEGEERNRGNFPPRFSGRQFPNYSSELNVNALELEDSALYLCASSPGWSRDQETQYFGPGTRLLVL.

The chain links TRBV4-1 to TRBJ2-1; D uncertain. The CDR3 length is 14 residues. Germline CDR1 is MGHRA and CDR2 is YSYEKL. The germline V and J ends were trimmed by 0 bases and 4 bases, with 7 bases remaining between them. CDR3 in DNA: TGCGCCAGCAGCCAAGACTCCGGGTACAATGAGCAGTTCTTC. It is translated as CASSQDSGYNEQFF.

The chain carries TRBV6-5 and TRBJ2-3, with 9 bases aligning to TRBD2. The CDR3 length is 15 residues. Trimming at V came to 2 bases and at J to 0 bases, leaving 0 bases not matched to a gene. In germline, CDR1 is MNHEY, CDR2 SVGAGI. CDR3 loop: CASSYGLASTDTQYF. CDR3 nucleotides: TGTGCCAGCAGTTACGGACTAGCGAGCACAGATACGCAGTATTTT.